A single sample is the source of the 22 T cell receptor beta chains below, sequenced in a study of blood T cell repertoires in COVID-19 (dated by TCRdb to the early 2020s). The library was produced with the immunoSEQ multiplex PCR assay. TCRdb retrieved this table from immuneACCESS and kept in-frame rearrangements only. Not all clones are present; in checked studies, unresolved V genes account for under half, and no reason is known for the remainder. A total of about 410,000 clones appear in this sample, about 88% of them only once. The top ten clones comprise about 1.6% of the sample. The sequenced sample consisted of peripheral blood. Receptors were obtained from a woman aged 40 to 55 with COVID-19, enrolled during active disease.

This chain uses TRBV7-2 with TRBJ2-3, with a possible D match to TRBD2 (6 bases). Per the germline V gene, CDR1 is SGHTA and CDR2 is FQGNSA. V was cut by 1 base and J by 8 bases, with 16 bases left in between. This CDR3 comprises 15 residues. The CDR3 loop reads CASSLEGTSLRTQYF. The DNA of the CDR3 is TGTGCCAGCAGCTTAGAAGGGACTTCCCTACGTACGCAGTATTTT.

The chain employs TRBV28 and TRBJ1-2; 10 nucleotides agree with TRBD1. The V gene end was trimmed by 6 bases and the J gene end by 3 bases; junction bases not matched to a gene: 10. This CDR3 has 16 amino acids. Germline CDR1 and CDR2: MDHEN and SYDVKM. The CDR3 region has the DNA TGTGCCAGCAGCACGGGGAGGACAGGGGGGTACTATGGCTACACCTTC. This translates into CASSTGRTGGYYGYTF.

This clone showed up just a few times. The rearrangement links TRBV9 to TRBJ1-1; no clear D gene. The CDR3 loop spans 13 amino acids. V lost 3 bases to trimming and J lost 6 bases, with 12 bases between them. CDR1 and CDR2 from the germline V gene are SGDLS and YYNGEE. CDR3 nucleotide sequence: TGTGCCAGCAGCGGGGAGGCCCCCTCTGAAGCTTTCTTT. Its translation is CASSGEAPSEAFF.

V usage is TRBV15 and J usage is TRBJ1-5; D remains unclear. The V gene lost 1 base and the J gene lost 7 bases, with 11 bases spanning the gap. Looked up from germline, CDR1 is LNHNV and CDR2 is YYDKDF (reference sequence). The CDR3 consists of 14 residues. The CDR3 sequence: CATSRGSGIQPQHF. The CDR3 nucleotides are TGTGCCACCAGCAGAGGGTCGGGGATCCAGCCCCAGCATTTT. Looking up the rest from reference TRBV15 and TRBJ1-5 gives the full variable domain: DAMVIQNPRYQVTQFGKPVTLSCSQTLNHNVMYWYQQKSSQAPKLLFHYYDKDFNNEADTPDNFQSRRPNTSFCFLDIRSPGLGDTAMYLCATSRGSGIQPQHFGDGTRLSIL.

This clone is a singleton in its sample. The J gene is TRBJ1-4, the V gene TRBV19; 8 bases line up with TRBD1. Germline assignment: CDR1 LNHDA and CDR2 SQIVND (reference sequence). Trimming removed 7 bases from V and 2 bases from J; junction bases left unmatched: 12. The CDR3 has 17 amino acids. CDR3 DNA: TGTGCCAGTAAAGGTCGGCAGGGGGCGCCTACTAATGAAAAACTGTTTTTT. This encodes CASKGRQGAPTNEKLFF.

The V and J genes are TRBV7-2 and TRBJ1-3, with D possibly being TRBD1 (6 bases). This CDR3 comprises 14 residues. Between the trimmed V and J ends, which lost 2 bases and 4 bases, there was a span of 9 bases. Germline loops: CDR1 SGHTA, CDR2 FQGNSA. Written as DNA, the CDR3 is TGTGCCAGCAGCTTAATAGGGACAGGAAACACCATATATTTT. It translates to CASSLIGTGNTIYF.

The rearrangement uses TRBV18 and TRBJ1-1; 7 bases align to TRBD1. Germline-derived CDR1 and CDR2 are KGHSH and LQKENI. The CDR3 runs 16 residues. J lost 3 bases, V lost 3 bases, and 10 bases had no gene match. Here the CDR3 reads CASSPLYAGGYTEAFF. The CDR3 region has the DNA TGTGCCAGCTCACCCCTCTATGCAGGGGGATACACTGAAGCTTTCTTT.

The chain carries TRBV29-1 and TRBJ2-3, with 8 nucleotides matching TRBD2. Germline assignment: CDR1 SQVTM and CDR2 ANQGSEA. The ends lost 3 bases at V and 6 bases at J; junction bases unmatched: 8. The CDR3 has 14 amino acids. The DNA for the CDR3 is TGCAGCGTTGACGAAGCGGGGGAAACGGATACGCAGTATTTT. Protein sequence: CSVDEAGETDTQYF.

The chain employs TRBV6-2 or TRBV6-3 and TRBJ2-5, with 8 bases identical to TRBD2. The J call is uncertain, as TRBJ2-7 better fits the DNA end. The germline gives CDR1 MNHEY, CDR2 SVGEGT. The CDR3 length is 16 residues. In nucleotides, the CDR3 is TGTGCCAGCAGTTACCCCTTAGCGGGGAGGAATATCGAGCAGTACTTC. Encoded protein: CASSYPLAGRNIEQYF.

CDR3 coding DNA: TGTGCCAGTAGAATATCGGGGACAGGGGGCGGACGGCAGTTCTTC. Its protein product is CASRISGTGGGRQFF. The chain uses TRBV19 and TRBJ2-1; the match to TRBD1 covers 12 bases. The CDR3 extends over 15 amino acids. The ends lost 6 bases at V and 12 bases at J; junction bases unmatched: 12. Germline V CDR1 and CDR2: LNHDA, SQIVND (reference sequence).

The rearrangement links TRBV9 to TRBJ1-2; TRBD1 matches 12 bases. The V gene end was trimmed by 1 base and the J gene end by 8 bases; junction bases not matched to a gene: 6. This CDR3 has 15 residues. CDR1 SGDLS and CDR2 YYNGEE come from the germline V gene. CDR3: CASSVSGQGARGYTF. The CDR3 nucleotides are TGTGCCAGCAGCGTATCGGGACAGGGGGCACGGGGCTACACCTTC.

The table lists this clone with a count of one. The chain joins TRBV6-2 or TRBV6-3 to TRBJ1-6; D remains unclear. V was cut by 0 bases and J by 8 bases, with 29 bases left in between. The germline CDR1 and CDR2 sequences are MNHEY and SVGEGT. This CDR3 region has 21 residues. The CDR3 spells CASSYSLLTRDRKREHSPLHF. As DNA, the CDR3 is TGTGCCAGCAGTTACTCGTTATTGACGCGTGATCGTAAGCGGGAACATTCACCCCTCCACTTT.

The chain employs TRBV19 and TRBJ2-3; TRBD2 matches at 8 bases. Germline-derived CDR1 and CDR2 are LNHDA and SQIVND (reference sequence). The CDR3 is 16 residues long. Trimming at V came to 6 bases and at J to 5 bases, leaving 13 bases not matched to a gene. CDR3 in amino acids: CASSRDPSGGGDTQYF. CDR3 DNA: TGTGCCAGTAGCCGAGATCCCAGCGGGGGAGGAGATACGCAGTATTTT.

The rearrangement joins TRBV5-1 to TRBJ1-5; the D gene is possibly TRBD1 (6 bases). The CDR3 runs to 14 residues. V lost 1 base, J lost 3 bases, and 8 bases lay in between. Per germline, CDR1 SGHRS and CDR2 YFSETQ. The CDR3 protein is CASSLTGYNQPQHF. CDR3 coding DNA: TGCGCCAGCAGCTTGACAGGGTACAATCAGCCCCAGCATTTT.

Here the CDR3 reads CASSSPTGTTDTQYF. Here the CDR3 DNA reads TGTGCCAGCAGTTCTCCAACGGGGACTACAGATACGCAGTATTTT. This rearrangement joins TRBV27 to TRBJ2-3, with a possible D match to TRBD2 (6 bases). Germline lookup yields CDR1 MNHEY and CDR2 SMNVEV (reference sequence). The CDR3 is 15 residues long. V dropped 4 bases and J dropped 3 bases, with 14 bases sitting between them.

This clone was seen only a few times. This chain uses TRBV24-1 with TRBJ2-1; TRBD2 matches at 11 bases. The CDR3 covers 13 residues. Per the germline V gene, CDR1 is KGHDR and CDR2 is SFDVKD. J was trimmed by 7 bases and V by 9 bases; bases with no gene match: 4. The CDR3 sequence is CATPRLAGNEQFF. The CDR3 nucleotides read TGTGCCACCCCTCGACTAGCGGGGAATGAGCAGTTCTTC.

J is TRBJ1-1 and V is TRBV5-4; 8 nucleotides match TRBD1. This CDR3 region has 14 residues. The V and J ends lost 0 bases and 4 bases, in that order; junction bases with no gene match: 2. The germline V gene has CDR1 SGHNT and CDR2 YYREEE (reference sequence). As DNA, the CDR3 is TGTGCCAGCAGCTTGGTCGGACAGGGCACTGAAGCTTTCTTT. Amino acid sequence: CASSLVGQGTEAFF. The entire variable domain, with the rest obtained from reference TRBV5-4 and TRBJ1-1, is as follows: ETGVTQSPTHLIKTRGQQVTLRCSSQSGHNTVSWYQQALGQGPQFIFQYYREEENGRGNFPPRFSGLQFPNYSSELNVNALELDDSALYLCASSLVGQGTEAFFGQGTRLTVV.

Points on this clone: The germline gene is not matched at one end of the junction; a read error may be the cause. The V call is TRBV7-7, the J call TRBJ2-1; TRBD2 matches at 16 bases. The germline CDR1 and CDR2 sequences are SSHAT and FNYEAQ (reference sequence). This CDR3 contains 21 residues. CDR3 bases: TGTGCTAGCAGCCTGGAGGGGGGACTAGCGGGAGGGCCGAGCTCCTACAATGAGCAGTTCTTC. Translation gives CASSLEGGLAGGPSSYNEQFF.

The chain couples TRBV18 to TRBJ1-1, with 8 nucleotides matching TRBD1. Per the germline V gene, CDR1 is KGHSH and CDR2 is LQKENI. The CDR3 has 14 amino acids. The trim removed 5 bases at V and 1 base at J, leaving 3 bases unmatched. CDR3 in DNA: TGTGCCAGCTCAAACGACAGGGGGAACACTGAAGCTTTCTTT. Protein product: CASSNDRGNTEAFF.

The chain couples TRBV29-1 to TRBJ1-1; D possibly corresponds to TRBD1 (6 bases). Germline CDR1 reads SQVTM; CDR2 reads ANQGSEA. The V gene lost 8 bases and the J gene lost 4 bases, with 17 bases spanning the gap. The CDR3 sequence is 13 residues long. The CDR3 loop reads CSHLRGRGTEAFF. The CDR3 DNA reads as TGCAGCCATCTCAGGGGAAGAGGCACTGAAGCTTTCTTT.

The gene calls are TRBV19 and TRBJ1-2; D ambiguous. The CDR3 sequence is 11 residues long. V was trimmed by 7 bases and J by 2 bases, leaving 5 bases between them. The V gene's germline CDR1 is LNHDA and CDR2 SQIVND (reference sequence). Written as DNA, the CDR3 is TGTGCCAGTACACAGAACTATGGCTACACCTTC. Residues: CASTQNYGYTF.

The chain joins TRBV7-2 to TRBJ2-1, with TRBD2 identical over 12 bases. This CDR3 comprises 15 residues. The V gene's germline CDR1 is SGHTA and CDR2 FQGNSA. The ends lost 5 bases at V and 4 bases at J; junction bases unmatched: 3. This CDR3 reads CASSLTSGRYNEQFF. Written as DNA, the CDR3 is TGTGCCAGCAGCCTGACTAGCGGGAGATACAATGAGCAGTTCTTC.